What follows are 18 T cell receptor beta chains derived from one specimen sequenced in a study of regulatory T cells. Study results and limitations: In CD3G-deficient patients, conventional CD4+ T cells were enriched for hydrophobic CDR3 residues at positions 6 and 7.

These receptors have no identified antigens. The PCR used 52 TRBV and 13 TRBJ primers. Assay: immunoSEQ multiplex PCR; the TCRdb copy retains only in-frame clones and omits some. The sample lists 25,000 to 40,000 clones, roughly 92% occurring once. The sequenced sample was conventional CD4+ T cells sorted from blood. These receptors were obtained from a child aged 2 to 15 with CD3G deficiency.

The V and J genes are TRBV28 and TRBJ2-7; the D gene is possibly TRBD2 (6 bases). V lost 4 bases and J lost 3, with 13 bases in between. CDR3 length: 14 residues. Germline assignment: CDR1 MDHEN and CDR2 SYDVKM. The CDR3 region has the DNA TGTGCCAGCAGTTCGGGGGACCCGAGCTACGAGCAGTACTTC. Translation gives CASSSGDPSYEQYF.

The CDR3 DNA reads TGTGCCAGCAGTGAATGGAACCCGGGTACGCAGTATTTT. Its protein is CASSEWNPGTQYF. The chain carries TRBV6-1 and TRBJ2-3; no clear D. The CDR3 spans 13 residues. V was clipped by 2 bases and J by 8 bases, with 11 bases between them. CDR1 is MNHNS, CDR2 SASEGT, per germline.

This clone was observed once. V and J are TRBV28 and TRBJ1-2, with 7 bases aligning to TRBD1. CDR3 length: 13 amino acids. CDR1 is MDHEN and CDR2 is SYDVKM in the germline V gene. V lost 4 bases to trimming and J lost 8 bases; unmatched junction nucleotides: 7. The CDR3 nucleotides read TGTGCCAGCAGTTCGAGACAGGGTGGCGGCTACACCTTC. Amino acid sequence: CASSSRQGGGYTF.

V usage is TRBV6-1 and J usage is TRBJ1-4, with D uncertain. The V end lost 2 bases, the J end lost 0 bases, and 7 bases lay between the germline ends. Germline values: CDR1 MNHNS, CDR2 SASEGT. The CDR3 contains 15 residues. CDR3 sequence (DNA): TGTGCCAGCAGTGAAAACCCCGCAACTAATGAAAAACTGTTTTTT. Its translation: CASSENPATNEKLFF.

The chain links TRBV28 to TRBJ2-1; 8 bases are a match to TRBD1. CDR1 and CDR2 from the germline V gene are MDHEN and SYDVKM. There are 15 residues in the CDR3. J lost 7 bases, V lost 5 bases, and 10 bases had no gene match. The CDR3 nucleotides read TGTGCCAGCAGTCCCCACCCAGGGGGCACAAATGAGCAGTTCTTC. Residues: CASSPHPGGTNEQFF.

V usage is TRBV6-1 and J usage is TRBJ1-2; D is unresolved. Looked up from germline, CDR1 is MNHNS and CDR2 is SASEGT. The CDR3 runs to 15 residues. Trimming left V 5 bases short and J 1 base short, with 14 bases between. CDR3 nucleotide sequence: TGTGCCAGCAGTCAGTTCTCGGGCAGTAACTATGGCTACACCTTC. This translates into CASSQFSGSNYGYTF.

This clone was counted only a few times. V and J are TRBV11-2 and TRBJ2-7; 9 bases agree with TRBD2. The germline gives CDR1 SGHAT, CDR2 FQNNGV. This CDR3 region has 14 residues. J lost 6 bases, V lost 2 bases, and 5 bases had no gene match. The CDR3 is CASSLSRGRGEQYF. The CDR3, as DNA: TGTGCCAGCAGCTTATCCCGCGGGAGGGGCGAGCAGTACTTC.

The J gene is TRBJ1-1, the V gene TRBV28; 7 nucleotides agree with TRBD1. CDR1 and CDR2 from the germline V gene are MDHEN and SYDVKM. This CDR3 comprises 15 residues. V dropped 7 bases and J dropped 5; count of bases not matched to a gene: 13. CDR3 DNA sequence: TGTGCCAGCATACCCGGGAGGGGGCCGGGGACTGAAGCTTTCTTT. Translation: CASIPGRGPGTEAFF.

J is TRBJ1-1 and V is TRBV18; D is unresolved. Germline V gives CDR1 KGHSH, CDR2 LQKENI. V shed 1 base and J shed 1 base, with 4 bases lying between them. The CDR3 length is 13 residues. The CDR3 nucleotides read TGTGCCAGCTCACCACACGGGAACACTGAAGCTTTCTTT. Encoded protein: CASSPHGNTEAFF.

The chain combines TRBV4-2 with TRBJ2-3, with 10 bases matching TRBD2. Losses at the gene ends were 6 bases for V and 6 bases for J; bases not matched to a gene: 9. Germline lookup yields CDR1 LGHNA and CDR2 YNFKEQ. There are 15 residues in the CDR3. CDR3 residues: CASRGAGGPSDTQYF. In nucleotides, the CDR3 is TGTGCCAGCAGGGGAGCGGGAGGGCCGTCGGATACGCAGTATTTT.

This rearrangement joins TRBV19 to TRBJ2-2; 9 bases align to TRBD1. Germline loops: CDR1 LNHDA, CDR2 SQIVND (reference sequence). The CDR3 totals 14 residues. After removal of 8 bases from V and 0 bases from J, the junction contained 1 base not matched to a gene. CDR3 sequence reads: CASGQGSNTGELFF. The CDR3 bases are TGTGCCAGTGGACAGGGGTCGAACACCGGGGAGCTGTTTTTT. Supplemented by reference TRBV19 and TRBJ2-2, the full variable domain reads DGGITQSPKYLFRKEGQNVTLSCEQNLNHDAMYWYRQDPGQGLRLIYYSQIVNDFQKGDIAEGYSVSREKKESFPLTVTSAQKNPTAFYLCASGQGSNTGELFFGEGSRLTVL.

The chain carries TRBV28 and TRBJ2-7; either TRBD1 or TRBD2 may fit D (5 bases each). V was shortened by 6 bases and J by 3 bases, with 18 bases between the two germline ends. CDR3 length: 15 amino acids. Germline assignment: CDR1 MDHEN and CDR2 SYDVKM. CDR3 DNA: TGTGCCAGCAGCGGAGCCGGGACCGGGCGCTACGAGCAGTACTTC. Amino acids: CASSGAGTGRYEQYF.

V gene TRBV28 combines with J gene TRBJ1-5; D might be TRBD1 (5 bases). Trimming shortened V by 3 bases and J by 7 bases, and 13 bases separated the two germline ends. CDR1 is MDHEN and CDR2 is SYDVKM in the germline V gene. The CDR3 contains 14 residues. In nucleotides, the CDR3 is TGTGCCAGCAGTTTGGGGGGACTAGGACAGCCCCAGCATTTT. Amino acid sequence: CASSLGGLGQPQHF.

This clone was picked up one time. This chain joins TRBV6-1 and TRBJ1-5; the D gene is possibly TRBD1 (5 bases). Per the germline V gene, CDR1 is MNHNS and CDR2 is SASEGT. The germline V and J ends were trimmed by 6 bases and 3 bases, with 9 bases remaining between them. The CDR3 is made up of 13 amino acids. The CDR3 here is CASSGGNNQPQHF. In nucleotides, the CDR3 is TGTGCCAGCAGCGGGGGAAACAATCAGCCCCAGCATTTT.

The chain is built from TRBV7-2 and TRBJ2-7; D unresolved. The CDR3 has 13 amino acids. Trimming pared 1 base from V and 9 bases from J, leaving 13 bases between. Germline assignment: CDR1 SGHTA and CDR2 FQGNSA. CDR3 protein: CASSLGDGTRQYF. The CDR3 DNA is TGTGCCAGCAGCTTAGGTGATGGTACGAGGCAGTACTTC.

The V and J genes are TRBV19 and TRBJ2-4; D is perhaps TRBD1 (6 bases). Per the germline V gene, CDR1 is LNHDA and CDR2 is SQIVND (reference sequence). The CDR3 is 13 residues long. V was shortened by 1 base and J by 7 bases, with 8 bases between the two germline ends. CDR3 bases: TGTGCCAGTAGTATAGCAGGGGCGAACATTCAGTACTTC. Protein sequence: CASSIAGANIQYF.

J is TRBJ2-1 and V is TRBV7-8; D is tentatively TRBD1 or TRBD2 (5 bases each). Trimming left V 5 bases short and J 4 bases short, with 9 bases between. CDR3 length: 13 amino acids. The germline V gene encodes CDR1 SGHVS and CDR2 FQNEAQ. The CDR3 region has the DNA TGTGCCAGCAGCCCTGGGACGTACAATGAGCAGTTCTTC. Amino acid sequence: CASSPGTYNEQFF. The whole variable domain, remainder taken from reference TRBV7-8 and TRBJ2-1, is GAGVSQSPRYKVAKRGQDVALRCDPISGHVSLFWYQQALGQGPEFLTYFQNEAQLDKSGLPSDRFFAERPEGSVSTLKIQRTQQEDSAVYLCASSPGTYNEQFFGPGTRLTVL.

This chain connects TRBV5-1 to TRBJ2-7; the match to TRBD1 covers 8 bases. The J segment lost 7 bases and the V segment lost 4 bases, leaving 10 bases of the junction unmatched. Germline V gene lookup returns CDR1 SGHRS and CDR2 YFSETQ. CDR3 length: 14 residues. This CDR3 reads CASSPADRGREQYF. The CDR3 coding sequence is TGCGCCAGCAGCCCGGCCGACAGGGGACGGGAGCAGTACTTC.